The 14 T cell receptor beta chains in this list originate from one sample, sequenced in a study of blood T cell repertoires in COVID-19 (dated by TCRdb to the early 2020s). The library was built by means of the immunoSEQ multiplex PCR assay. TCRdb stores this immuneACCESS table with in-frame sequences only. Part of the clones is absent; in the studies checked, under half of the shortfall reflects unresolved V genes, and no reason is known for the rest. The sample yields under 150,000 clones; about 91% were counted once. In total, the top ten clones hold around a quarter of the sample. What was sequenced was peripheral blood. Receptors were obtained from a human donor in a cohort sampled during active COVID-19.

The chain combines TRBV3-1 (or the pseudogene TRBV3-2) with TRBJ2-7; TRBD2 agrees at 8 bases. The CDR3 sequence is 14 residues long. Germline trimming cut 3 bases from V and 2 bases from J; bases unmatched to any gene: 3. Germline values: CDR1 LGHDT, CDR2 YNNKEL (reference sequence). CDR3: CASSHWGLAYEQYF. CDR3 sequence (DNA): TGTGCCAGCAGCCATTGGGGACTAGCCTACGAGCAGTACTTC.

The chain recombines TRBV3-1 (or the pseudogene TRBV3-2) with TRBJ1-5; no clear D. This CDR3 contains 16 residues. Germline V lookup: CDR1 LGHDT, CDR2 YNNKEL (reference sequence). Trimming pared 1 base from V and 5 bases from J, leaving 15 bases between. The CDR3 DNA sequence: TGTGCCAGCAGCCAAGGGGAGATAACCTCCGATCAGCCCCAGCATTTT. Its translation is CASSQGEITSDQPQHF.

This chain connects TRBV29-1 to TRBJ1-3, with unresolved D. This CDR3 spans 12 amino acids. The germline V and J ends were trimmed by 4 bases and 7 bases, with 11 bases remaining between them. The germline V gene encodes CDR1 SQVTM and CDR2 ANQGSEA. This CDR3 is CSVAGGGNTIYF. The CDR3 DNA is TGCAGCGTTGCCGGTGGAGGGAACACCATATATTTT.

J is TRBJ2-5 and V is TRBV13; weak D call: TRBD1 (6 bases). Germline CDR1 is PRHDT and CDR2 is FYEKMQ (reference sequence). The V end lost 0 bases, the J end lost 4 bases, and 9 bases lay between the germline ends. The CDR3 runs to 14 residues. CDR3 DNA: TGTGCCAGCAGCTTAGGGCAGGGGATAGAGACCCAGTACTTC. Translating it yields CASSLGQGIETQYF. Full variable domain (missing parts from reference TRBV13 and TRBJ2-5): AAGVIQSPRHLIKEKRETATLKCYPIPRHDTVYWYQQGPGQDPQFLISFYEKMQSDKGSIPDRFSAQQFSDYHSELNMSSLELGDSALYFCASSLGQGIETQYFGPGTRLLVL.

The chain's CDR3 is CASKIQPATEAFF. For the CDR3, the DNA is TGCGCCAGCAAGATACAGCCGGCCACTGAAGCTTTCTTT. The chain uses TRBV5-1 and TRBJ1-1, with no clear D. There are 13 residues in the CDR3. Germline V gene data show CDR1 as SGHRS and CDR2 as YFSETQ. With 6 bases removed from V and 4 bases from J, the gap between germline ends came to 13 bases.

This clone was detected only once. CDR3 bases: TGTGCCTGGAGCGGATGGGGGGGGAGACTCTACCAAGAGACCCAGTACTTC. It codes for CAWSGWGGRLYQETQYF. The V and J genes are TRBV30 and TRBJ2-5, with TRBD2 matching over 7 bases. V shed 3 bases, J shed 0 bases, and the junction held 13 bases outside the gene matches. This CDR3 is built from 17 residues. Germline CDR1 and CDR2: GTSNPN and SVGIG (reference sequence).

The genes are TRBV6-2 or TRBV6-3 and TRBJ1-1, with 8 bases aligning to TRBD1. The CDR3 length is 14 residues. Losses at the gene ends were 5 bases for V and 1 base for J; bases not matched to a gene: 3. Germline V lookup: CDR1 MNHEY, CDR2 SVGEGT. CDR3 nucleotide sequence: TGTGCCAGCAGTATGACAGGGGAGAACACTGAAGCTTTCTTT. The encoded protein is CASSMTGENTEAFF.

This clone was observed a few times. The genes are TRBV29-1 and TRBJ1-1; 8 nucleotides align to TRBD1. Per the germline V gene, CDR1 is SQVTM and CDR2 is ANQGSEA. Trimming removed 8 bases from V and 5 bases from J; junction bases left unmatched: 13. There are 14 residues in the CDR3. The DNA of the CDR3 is TGCAGCACTATCTCCCAGGGGGCGCAGACTGAAGCTTTCTTT. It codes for CSTISQGAQTEAFF.

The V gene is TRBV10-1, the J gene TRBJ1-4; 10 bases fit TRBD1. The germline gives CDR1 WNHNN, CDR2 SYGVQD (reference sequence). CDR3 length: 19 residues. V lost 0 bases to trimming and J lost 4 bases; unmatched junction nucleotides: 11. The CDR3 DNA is TGCGCCAGCAGTGAGTCGGAAGACAGGGGGCTTACCCTTAATGAAAAACTGTTTTTT. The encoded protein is CASSESEDRGLTLNEKLFF.

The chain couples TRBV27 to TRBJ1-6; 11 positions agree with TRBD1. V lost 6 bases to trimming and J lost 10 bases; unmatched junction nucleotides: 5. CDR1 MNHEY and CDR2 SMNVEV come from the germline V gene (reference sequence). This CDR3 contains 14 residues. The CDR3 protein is CASRWDRGNSPLHF. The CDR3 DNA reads TGTGCCAGCAGATGGGACAGGGGGAACTCACCCCTCCACTTT.

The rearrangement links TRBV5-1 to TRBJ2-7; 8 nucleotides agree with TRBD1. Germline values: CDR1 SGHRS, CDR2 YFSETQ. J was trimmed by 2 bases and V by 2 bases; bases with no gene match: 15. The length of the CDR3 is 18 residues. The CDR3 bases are TGCGCCAGCAGCTTACATGTCCCGGGACAGGTTGACCCCTACGAGCAGTACTTC. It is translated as CASSLHVPGQVDPYEQYF.

The CDR3 here is CASSSGTLSSYEQYF. The CDR3 DNA reads TGTGCCAGCTCATCCGGGACTCTTAGTTCCTACGAGCAGTACTTC. V is TRBV18 and J is TRBJ2-7, with D tentatively TRBD2 (6 bases). The CDR3 length is 15 residues. The germline V and J ends were trimmed by 5 bases and 1 base, with 15 bases remaining between them. The germline V gene encodes CDR1 KGHSH and CDR2 LQKENI. Looking up the rest from reference TRBV18 and TRBJ2-7 gives the full variable domain: NAGVMQNPRHLVRRRGQEARLRCSPMKGHSHVYWYRQLPEEGLKFMVYLQKENIIDESGMPKERFSAEFPKEGPSILRIQQVVRGDSAAYFCASSSGTLSSYEQYFGPGTRLTVT.

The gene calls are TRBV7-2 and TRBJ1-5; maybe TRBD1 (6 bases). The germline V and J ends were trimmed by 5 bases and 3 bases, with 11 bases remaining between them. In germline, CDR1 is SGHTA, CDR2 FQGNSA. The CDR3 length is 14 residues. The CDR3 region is CASSEGQINQPQHF. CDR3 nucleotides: TGTGCCAGCAGCGAAGGACAGATCAATCAGCCCCAGCATTTT.

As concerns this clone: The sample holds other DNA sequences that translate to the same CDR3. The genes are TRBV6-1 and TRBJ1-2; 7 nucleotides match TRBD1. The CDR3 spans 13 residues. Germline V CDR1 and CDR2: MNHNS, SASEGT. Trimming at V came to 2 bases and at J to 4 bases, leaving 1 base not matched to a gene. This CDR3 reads CASSEPGGYGYTF. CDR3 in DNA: TGTGCCAGCAGTGAACCAGGGGGCTATGGCTACACCTTC.